The clone carrying this TCR beta chain was detected a few times. Its antigen is still unknown. Vbeta (60) and Jbeta (13) primers were used in the PCR. Some clones are missing from TCRdb's copy, which holds only in-frame ones; the method was immunoSEQ multiplex PCR. In the table there are under 130,000 clones, around 74% of which are singletons. The CDR3 runs 15 residues. The V end was cut by 4 bases, the J end by 4 bases, with 17 bases between. The germline gives CDR1 SGHNT, CDR2 YENEEA. This entry belongs to a study of cytomegalovirus exposure and HLA in healthy donors. Study background: Genotyping showed 75% to 90% of roughly 390 donors falling in the Caucasian-associated ancestry cluster. Study-wide results and limits: Later analysis identified about 18,000 TCR beta sequences associated with HLA alleles, using a false discovery rate threshold of 0.05. Sequencing had likely introduced a cluster of highly shared sequence variants as an artifact.

The specimen was PBMCs. The clonotype originates from a woman in her forties in good health and CMV-seropositive. This chain connects TRBV11-3 to TRBJ2-7; D perhaps matches TRBD1 (7 bases). The CDR3 protein is CASSSSGGLLYEQYF. CDR3 DNA sequence: TGTGCCAGCAGCTCCTCAGGGGGACTCCTGTACGAGCAGTACTTC.